Below, 28 T cell receptor beta chains from the same sample are listed, as sequenced in a study of T cell responses to AZD1222 COVID-19 vaccine. Sequencing was performed with immunoSEQ multiplex PCR; in TCRdb, only in-frame clones are kept and a portion is missing. Of 90,000 to 150,000 clones in the sample, 88% were seen once. Sequenced here: peripheral blood, sampled 28 days after the second AZD1222 dose. Receptors were obtained from an adult who received the AZD1222 COVID-19 vaccine.

J is TRBJ2-5 and V is TRBV25-1, with 7 positions matching TRBD2. Germline loops: CDR1 MGHDK, CDR2 SYGVNS. V shed 3 bases, J shed 2 bases, and the junction held 6 bases outside the gene matches. This CDR3 is built from 15 residues. The CDR3 sequence is CASSDPPSGQETQYF. CDR3 bases: TGTGCCAGCAGTGATCCGCCTAGCGGACAAGAGACCCAGTACTTC.

The V and J genes are TRBV6-5 and TRBJ2-3; D ambiguous. Trimming stripped 0 bases from V and 10 bases from J, with 11 bases between. This CDR3 is 13 amino acids long. Germline CDR1 is MNHEY and CDR2 is SVGAGI. The CDR3 loop is CASSYSKHGAQYF. The CDR3 region has the DNA TGTGCCAGCAGTTACTCGAAACACGGAGCGCAGTATTTT.

The V and J genes are TRBV15 and TRBJ2-1; 8 positions agree with TRBD2. Germline values: CDR1 LNHNV, CDR2 YYDKDF (reference sequence). J lost 9 bases, V lost 7 bases, and 11 bases had no gene match. This CDR3 contains 14 residues. Written as DNA, the CDR3 is TGTGCCACCAACAGGGACGGGGGGGTAGGTGAGCAGTTCTTC. This translates into CATNRDGGVGEQFF.

CDR3 sequence: CASSILQGGNTIYF. The DNA of the CDR3 is TGTGCCAGTAGTATCTTGCAGGGTGGAAACACCATATATTTT. The J gene is TRBJ1-3, the V gene TRBV19, with D possibly TRBD1 on 5 matching bases. Germline assignment: CDR1 LNHDA and CDR2 SQIVND (reference sequence). Trimming cost V 3 bases and J 3 bases, with 9 bases left between them. The CDR3 covers 14 residues. Complete variable domain (other parts from reference TRBV19 and TRBJ1-3): DGGITQSPKYLFRKEGQNVTLSCEQNLNHDAMYWYRQDPGQGLRLIYYSQIVNDFQKGDIAEGYSVSREKKESFPLTVTSAQKNPTAFYLCASSILQGGNTIYFGEGSWLTVV.

This chain connects TRBV27 to TRBJ2-5, with 8 nucleotides matching TRBD2. This CDR3 is 12 amino acids long. Germline assignment: CDR1 MNHEY and CDR2 SMNVEV (reference sequence). The J segment lost 4 bases and the V segment lost 9 bases, leaving 4 bases of the junction unmatched. The CDR3: CASGLAGETQYF. CDR3 coding DNA: TGTGCCAGTGGACTAGCAGGAGAGACCCAGTACTTC.

This chain uses TRBV5-5 with TRBJ2-7; D possibly uses TRBD1 or TRBD2 (5 bases each). The CDR3 is made up of 15 amino acids. Trimming removed 6 bases from V and 5 bases from J, with 21 bases in between. Per the germline V gene, CDR1 is SGHKS and CDR2 is YYEKEE (reference sequence). The CDR3 sequence: CASIFPSVGTHEQYF. As DNA, the CDR3 is TGTGCCAGCATCTTCCCGTCGGTGGGGACCCACGAGCAGTACTTC.

This chain joins TRBV18 and TRBJ1-2; TRBD1 matches 8 bases. The CDR3 contains 14 residues. Germline-derived CDR1 and CDR2 are KGHSH and LQKENI. Trimming at V came to 2 bases and at J to 2 bases, leaving 1 base not matched to a gene. The CDR3 sequence is CASSPGDRNYGYTF. As DNA, the CDR3 is TGTGCCAGCTCACCAGGGGACAGGAACTATGGCTACACCTTC.

The J gene is TRBJ2-1, the V gene TRBV9; 10 nucleotides agree with TRBD2. The CDR3 sequence is 15 residues long. With V trimmed by 1 base and J by 3 bases, 1 base remained unmatched. Per the germline V gene, CDR1 is SGDLS and CDR2 is YYNGEE. The CDR3 DNA reads as TGTGCCAGCAGCGTACTAGCGGGGGACTACAATGAGCAGTTCTTC. Its translation is CASSVLAGDYNEQFF.

The chain employs TRBV27 and TRBJ2-7, with 11 positions matching TRBD2. Germline CDR1 and CDR2: MNHEY and SMNVEV (reference sequence). The CDR3 spans 15 residues. J was trimmed by 2 bases and V by 4 bases; bases with no gene match: 4. The CDR3 DNA reads as TGTGCCAGCAGTTCCCAGACTAGCGGGACCTACGAGCAGTACTTC. Translation: CASSSQTSGTYEQYF.

V and J are TRBV15 and TRBJ2-3; 9 nucleotides agree with TRBD2. Germline-derived CDR1 and CDR2 are LNHNV and YYDKDF (reference sequence). This CDR3 has 15 amino acids. V shed 0 bases, J shed 11 bases, and the junction held 9 bases outside the gene matches. The CDR3 reads CATSRDLASGALQYF. CDR3 in DNA: TGTGCCACCAGCAGAGATCTGGCTAGCGGGGCCTTGCAGTATTTT.

The chain employs TRBV4-2 and TRBJ1-2; 8 bases are shared with TRBD1. The CDR3 runs to 18 residues. Per the germline V gene, CDR1 is LGHNA and CDR2 is YNFKEQ. Trimming at V came to 4 bases and at J to 4 bases, leaving 17 bases not matched to a gene. The CDR3 protein is CASSPTTGAGVGSYGYTF. As DNA, the CDR3 is TGTGCCAGCAGCCCCACGACAGGGGCGGGTGTCGGTAGCTATGGCTACACCTTC.

V gene TRBV5-1 combines with J gene TRBJ2-5, with a weak D call TRBD2 (6 bases). Between the trimmed V and J ends, which lost 1 base and 1 base, there was a span of 11 bases. This CDR3 has 15 amino acids. Germline V gene data show CDR1 as SGHRS and CDR2 as YFSETQ. The CDR3 sequence is CASSLFRGTQETQYF. The CDR3 DNA follows: TGCGCCAGCAGCTTGTTCCGCGGGACCCAAGAGACCCAGTACTTC.

The chain employs TRBV2 and TRBJ1-4; 8 nucleotides match TRBD1. The CDR3 runs to 16 residues. The germline V gene has CDR1 SNHLY and CDR2 FYNNEI. J lost 10 bases, V lost 5 bases, and 15 bases had no gene match. CDR3 protein: CASSSGPGGRRGKLFF. The CDR3 DNA sequence: TGTGCCAGCAGTTCCGGGCCAGGGGGCCGTCGGGGAAAACTGTTTTTT. The complete variable domain, with remaining parts taken from reference TRBV2 and TRBJ1-4, reads EPEVTQTPSHQVTQMGQEVILRCVPISNHLYFYWYRQILGQKVEFLVSFYNNEISEKSEIFDDQFSVERPDGSNFTLKIRSTKLEDSAMYFCASSSGPGGRRGKLFFGSGTQLSVL.

The CDR3 DNA is TGCGCCAGCAGCTTTCGGGGCCCCACTGAAGCTTTCTTT. Its translation is CASSFRGPTEAFF. The chain employs TRBV5-1 and TRBJ1-1, with D maybe TRBD1 (5 bases). The CDR3 runs 13 residues. Germline CDR1 reads SGHRS; CDR2 reads YFSETQ. The V end was cut by 2 bases, the J end by 4 bases, with 9 bases between.

The chain carries TRBV28 and TRBJ1-4, with 7 positions matching TRBD1. The CDR3 covers 16 residues. V lost 5 bases to trimming and J lost 12 bases; unmatched junction nucleotides: 18. CDR1 MDHEN and CDR2 SYDVKM come from the germline V gene. For the CDR3, the DNA is TGTGCCAGCAGTGGACCCGGGACAGCTGTCTATAAGGAACTGTTTTTT. This codes for CASSGPGTAVYKELFF.

This chain uses TRBV6-5 with TRBJ2-1; D unclear. This CDR3 spans 13 amino acids. Germline lookup yields CDR1 MNHEY and CDR2 SVGAGI. Trimming took off 6 bases at V and 8 bases at J, with 14 bases between the two ends. CDR3 loop: CASSHPSGHEQFF. The CDR3 DNA reads TGTGCCAGCAGCCACCCTTCCGGCCATGAGCAGTTCTTC.

This rearrangement joins TRBV23-1 to TRBJ2-1, with 8 bases aligning to TRBD1. TRBV23-1 is designated an ORF whose function remains uncertain. Trimming cost V 3 bases and J 4 bases; bases outside gene matches: 20. The CDR3 covers 20 residues. CDR3 in amino acids: CASSHRPDRDRSSSYNEQFF. Written as DNA, the CDR3 is TGCGCCAGCAGTCACCGCCCGGACCGGGACAGGTCAAGCTCATACAATGAGCAGTTCTTC.

The chain couples TRBV4-2 to TRBJ2-5; 8 nucleotides line up with TRBD2. The V and J ends lost 0 bases and 5 bases, in that order; junction bases with no gene match: 2. Per germline, CDR1 LGHNA and CDR2 YNFKEQ. The CDR3 sequence is 14 residues long. CDR3 protein: CASSQEPSGETQYF. DNA of the CDR3: TGTGCCAGCAGCCAAGAGCCTAGCGGGGAGACCCAGTACTTC.

The rearrangement joins TRBV7-3 to TRBJ1-3; D not resolved. This CDR3 is built from 15 residues. Germline V lookup: CDR1 SGHTA, CDR2 FQGTGA. V dropped 2 bases and J dropped 0 bases, with 8 bases sitting between them. Written as DNA, the CDR3 is TGTGCCAGCAGCTTACAGGCTTCCTCTGGAAACACCATATATTTT. Translating it yields CASSLQASSGNTIYF.

This chain uses TRBV9 with TRBJ2-5; maybe TRBD2 (5 bases). The CDR3 is 14 amino acids. Germline V gene lookup returns CDR1 SGDLS and CDR2 YYNGEE. V gave up 0 bases and J gave up 5 bases, with 11 bases separating them. CDR3 sequence: CASSVGVQRETQYF. The CDR3 region has the DNA TGTGCCAGCAGCGTAGGAGTCCAGCGGGAGACCCAGTACTTC.

This sequence joins TRBV10-1 and TRBJ1-2, with 7 bases lining up with TRBD1. CDR1 is WNHNN and CDR2 is SYGVQD in the germline V gene (reference sequence). This CDR3 spans 15 amino acids. V lost 0 bases to trimming and J lost 2 bases; unmatched junction nucleotides: 3. The CDR3 DNA sequence: TGCGCCAGCAGTGAGTCGAGGACAGGAAACTATGGCTACACCTTC. It is translated as CASSESRTGNYGYTF.

The V call is TRBV4-3, the J call TRBJ1-2, with TRBD1 as a possible D gene (6 bases). The V gene lost 0 bases and the J gene lost 8 bases, with 16 bases spanning the gap. Germline values: CDR1 LGHNA, CDR2 YSLEER. CDR3 size: 15 residues. The CDR3 DNA follows: TGCGCCAGCAGCCAAGATTGGACACAGGGAAAAGGCTACACCTTC. It encodes CASSQDWTQGKGYTF.

This clone turned up a few times. The chain employs TRBV27 and TRBJ2-5; TRBD1 matches 12 bases. The V and J ends lost 6 bases and 5 bases, in that order; junction bases with no gene match: 7. The CDR3 has 15 residues. Germline V gene sequence: CDR1 MNHEY, CDR2 SMNVEV (reference sequence). CDR3 region: CASSAGTGGVETQYF. CDR3 DNA sequence: TGTGCCAGCAGCGCCGGGACAGGGGGCGTTGAGACCCAGTACTTC.

This clone has more than one count but fewer than ten. The J gene is TRBJ2-5, the V gene TRBV7-3, with D maybe TRBD1 (7 bases). The CDR3 runs 15 residues. In germline, CDR1 is SGHTA, CDR2 FQGTGA. V was cut by 5 bases and J by 2 bases, with 15 bases left in between. The CDR3 loop is CASSDRRGPQETQYF. The CDR3 DNA is TGTGCCAGCAGCGATCGGAGGGGGCCACAAGAGACCCAGTACTTC.

This clone was found a few times. The CDR3 loop is CASGTPGPGNTIYF. The CDR3 DNA reads as TGTGCCAGCGGGACCCCGGGACCTGGAAACACCATATATTTT. The chain is built from TRBV3-1 (or the pseudogene TRBV3-2) and TRBJ1-3; tentative D call: TRBD1 (5 bases). Germline V gene lookup returns CDR1 LGHDT and CDR2 YNNKEL (reference sequence). Trimming removed 8 bases at V and 2 bases at J, with 13 bases between. This CDR3 comprises 14 residues.

The chain uses TRBV4-1 and TRBJ1-1; no firm D call. V lost 0 bases, J lost 11 bases, and 16 bases lay in between. This CDR3 comprises 14 residues. In germline, CDR1 is MGHRA, CDR2 YSYEKL. DNA of the CDR3: TGCGCCAGCAGCCAAGATCGGCAGGTTCCTGCTGCTTTCTTT. Its protein product is CASSQDRQVPAAFF.

The CDR3 loop is CASSVASGRAGELFF. Here the CDR3 DNA reads TGTGCCAGCAGCGTGGCTAGCGGGAGAGCCGGGGAGCTGTTTTTT. This chain links TRBV9 with TRBJ2-2; 10 bases fit TRBD2. With V trimmed by 2 bases and J by 6 bases, 4 bases remained unmatched. CDR1 and CDR2 (germline): SGDLS, YYNGEE. The CDR3 is made up of 15 amino acids.

V is TRBV5-4 and J is TRBJ2-3; TRBD1 or TRBD2 may be the D gene (5 bases each). This CDR3 is 16 amino acids long. Germline V lookup: CDR1 SGHNT, CDR2 YYREEE (reference sequence). V was clipped by 4 bases and J by 2 bases, with 17 bases between them. The CDR3 sequence: CASSSRERSPTDTQYF. In DNA, the CDR3 is TGTGCCAGCAGCAGCAGGGAGAGGTCTCCCACAGATACGCAGTATTTT.